The 2 T cell receptor beta chains reported below all come from one sample, sequenced in a study of control samples from healthy donors and cancer patients. The method was immunoSEQ multiplex PCR; TCRdb's version includes in-frame clones alone and lacks a portion of them. The data show around 130,000 clones, with more than 85% seen just once and 1.5% to 2% held by the top ten. Sequencing was done on a sample of PBMCs. The origin of the receptors is a man in his fifties or sixties with head and neck cancer.

V gene TRBV9 combines with J gene TRBJ2-5; D might be TRBD2 (5 bases). Germline loops: CDR1 SGDLS, CDR2 YYNGEE. The CDR3 loop spans 14 amino acids. V dropped 0 bases and J dropped 5 bases, with 11 bases sitting between them. The CDR3 DNA reads as TGTGCCAGCAGCGTAGCGTGGACTGGTGAGACCCAGTACTTC. Translated: CASSVAWTGETQYF.

The chain uses TRBV30 and TRBJ2-1; tentatively, D is TRBD2 (7 bases). With 2 bases removed from V and 2 bases from J, the gap between germline ends came to 16 bases. This CDR3 has 16 residues. The germline gives CDR1 GTSNPN, CDR2 SVGIG (reference sequence). CDR3 loop: CAWSWGGAVPYNEQFF. CDR3 sequence (DNA): TGTGCCTGGAGTTGGGGGGGCGCGGTCCCCTACAATGAGCAGTTCTTC.